Sequencing of this TCR beta chain was carried out in a study of shared clonotypes between healthy human individuals (dated by TCRdb to 2019 to 2021). Broadly, across the study: The cohort included three men and two women between 18 and 49 years of age. For each donor, three plates each were used for CD4 naive and CD4 memory, two plates were used for CD8 naive, and one plate was used for CD8 memory. The study deeply sequenced blood TCR repertoires of 5 or 6 healthy adults to estimate repertoire size and the extent of clonotype sharing between individuals. Different laboratories and diverse techniques were used to prepare libraries and sequence TCR repertoires, to increase sequencing depth and limit assay-specific biases. Between about 0.85 and 9.5 billion PBMCs per donor were obtained by leukapheresis. Broad study findings and their caveats: Rarefaction of sorted-subset datasets indicated incomplete sequencing despite the large sequencing depth. Only blood was sampled, and tissue TCR repertoires likely differ from those in blood. Larger estimated clonotype richness was generally found for naive subsets than for memory subsets. Pairwise subsampling led to the expectation that sequencing depth would affect the degree of clonotype sharing among donors. Because the study included a small number of donors, the genetic and exposure-history diversity represented was limited. When a handful of donors were compared, the shared fraction of clonotypes was 5% to 6.5% for naive CD4, about 4% for naive CD8, about 2.5% for memory CD4, and roughly 0.43% for memory CD8. Compared with non-shared clonotypes, clonotypes shared by all four sorted-subset donors had higher generation probabilities.

Concerning this clone: Its antigen specificity is not known. The record has no base qualities; no much larger clone is one base away.

Using the deep immunoSEQ assay, multiplex PCR amplified TCR CDR3 regions from genomic DNA. For each cell subset, the extracted genomic DNA was distributed evenly across all wells of several immunoSEQ 96-well plates, and each plate served as one replicate. For sorted subsets, each replicate PCR was loaded with approximately 0.2 ug genomic DNA, equivalent to 30,000 or so T cell genomes. Purified libraries were quantified with a Qubit 3.0 fluorometer, sized on a Bioanalyzer 2100, and re-quantified with the KAPA Library Quantification kit. Every immunoSEQ 96-well plate was sequenced on a separate single-read 150-cycle Illumina NextSeq 550 flow cell. The authors' analysis ran thus. Because the immunoSEQ output held only junctional sequences and lacked quality scores, the filtering could not match the filtering applied to full-length reads. Sequences were annotated with PyIR, a Python wrapper for IgBLAST v1.9, and V/J genes and CDR3 were assigned using IMGT germline references. Reads were filtered out if the reads had weak V/J assignments (E-value above 1e-6), no CDR3, stop codons, out-of-frame junctions, or ambiguous translated residues. V3J clonotypes were defined as sequences sharing the same inferred V gene, J gene, and CDR3 amino acid sequence. Percentage overlap between repertoires was calculated by dividing the number of shared unique clonotypes by the size of the smaller repertoire. Richness of each repertoire was evaluated using RTK rarefaction, the Chao1 estimator, and Recon v2.1 estimates of unobserved clonotypes. Generation probabilities for all TCRbeta clonotypes obtained by the gDNA method from a handful of donors were computed using OLGA. Entries here come from immuneACCESS through TCRdb and include only in-frame sequences with V and J called. Some clones fail to appear in such tables; in the studies checked, an unresolved V gene covers under half of the shortfall, and the cause of the remainder is unknown. D and trimming come from the DNA, and the V and J calls and clone size come from that table. Recorded for this sample are millions of clones; more than 85% of them occurred a single time. Around 0.4% of the sample is in the top ten clones.

Trimming takes 4 bases from V and 3 bases from J, and the germline ends sit 13 bases apart. The CDR1 and CDR2 encoded by the germline V gene are SQVTM and ANQGSEA. The cysteine opens and the phenylalanine closes a CDR3 of 13 amino acids. Here the CDR3 DNA is all that survives: 39 bases in frame from base 1. Donors were healthy HIV-negative adults with no recently reported acute infections or vaccinations. Only Caucasian adults living in Nashville, Tennessee, USA were represented among the donors. Magnetic negative selection was used to enrich CD4+ T cells, after which naive cells were positively selected on CD45RA and the negative fraction became the memory subset. Blood was collected by leukapheresis, and PBMCs were isolated by Ficoll-Histopaque density gradient centrifugation and then cryopreserved in liquid nitrogen vapor phase. Analytical flow cytometry was used to check the purity and quantity of each magnetically sorted T cell population. Genomic DNA was isolated from each sorted fraction and quantified by UV absorbance on a Nanodrop 2000c.

This receptor was obtained from a young man in good health. Some clones in this sample may be carry-over from other donors' samples. The chain is made from TRBV29-1 and TRBJ2-7; TRBD2 could be the D gene, as 6 bases match. Sequenced input: naive CD4+ T cells from PBMCs. The cell subset or site label of this sample denotes: CD45RA+ positively selected. The DNA is as follows: TGCAGCGTTGCCAAGCGGGTTAACTACGAGCAGTACTTC. It translates to CSVAKRVNYEQYF.